This passage covers 15 T cell receptor beta chains from one sample sequenced in a study of post-analysis software for immune sequencing data. Study-wide points: Four to six TRBV segments appeared more often in patients than in controls, and TRBV5-6, TRBV5-1 and TRBV20-1 were among these.

Unique molecular identifiers were carried by the TCR beta cDNA libraries. MiXCR, run by TCRdb on the PCR reads, gives a single entry per CDR3 protein. The sample has about 460,000 distinct CDR3 sequences; roughly 45% are singletons. These receptors have no known antigen. The material sequenced was blood. Source of these receptors: a girl between 5 and 17 years old with multiple sclerosis.

Comments on this clonotype: Compared with germline, one end of the junction differs, possibly owing to a read error. The V and J genes are TRBV5-1 and TRBJ2-6; D perhaps matches TRBD2 (6 bases). CDR1 and CDR2 (germline): SGHRS, YFSETQ. The length of the CDR3 is 20 residues. The CDR3 DNA reads TGCGCCAGCAGCTTGGTTGGAGGGTCAGCGGACCTCTCTGGAGCCAACGTCCTGACTTTC. Translating gives CASSLVGGSADLSGANVLTF.

The CDR3: CATSDYSSNQPQHF. As DNA, the CDR3 is TGTGCCACCAGTGACTACAGTAGCAATCAGCCCCAGCATTTT. The J gene is TRBJ1-5, the V gene TRBV24-1; D ambiguous. Trimming removed 4 bases from V and 0 bases from J, with 6 bases in between. Germline V gene data show CDR1 as KGHDR and CDR2 as SFDVKD. The CDR3 runs to 14 residues.

This clonotype was observed a handful of times. The V and J genes are TRBV28 and TRBJ2-7; D is undetermined. V gave up 6 bases and J gave up 5 bases, with 20 bases separating them. CDR1 and CDR2 (germline): MDHEN, SYDVKM. CDR3 length equals 15 residues. The CDR3 DNA is TGTGCCAGCAGCGCTCAGGCGGAGCCAAGTAACGAGCAGTACTTC. This translates into CASSAQAEPSNEQYF.

The chain has TRBV28 and TRBJ2-4; D is unclear. The CDR3 totals 16 residues. Trimming stripped 7 bases from V and 6 bases from J, with 22 bases between. Germline CDR1 MDHEN, CDR2 SYDVKM. CDR3 region: CASNSRAAEALNIQYF. The CDR3 region has the DNA TGTGCCAGCAACTCCCGGGCAGCAGAAGCTTTAAACATTCAGTACTTC.

The J gene is TRBJ1-5, the V gene TRBV20-1, with D hard to call. The V and J ends lost 0 bases and 0 bases respectively, with 12 bases between them. The germline gives CDR1 DFQATT, CDR2 SNEGSKA (reference sequence). The CDR3 is 16 residues long. Here the CDR3 DNA reads TGCAGTGCTAGAGATTCCAGGCGGACTAGCAATCAGCCCCAGCATTTT. The encoded protein is CSARDSRRTSNQPQHF.

The rearrangement joins TRBV7-8 to TRBJ1-4; perhaps TRBD1 as D (5 bases). CDR1 is SGHVS, CDR2 FQNEAQ, per germline. V was trimmed by 3 bases and J by 6 bases, leaving 11 bases between them. The CDR3 consists of 14 residues. Here the CDR3 reads CASSFGQGDEKLFF. The CDR3 nucleotides read TGTGCCAGCAGCTTTGGTCAGGGCGATGAAAAACTGTTTTTT.

Only a few counts were recorded for this clonotype. This chain connects TRBV6-6 to TRBJ2-1, with D perhaps TRBD2 (5 bases). This CDR3 comprises 14 residues. CDR1 is MNHNY and CDR2 is SVGAGI in the germline V gene (reference sequence). The V end lost 0 bases, the J end lost 5 bases, and 8 bases lay between the germline ends. The CDR3 loop reads CASSYSTRDNEQFF. In DNA form, the CDR3 reads TGTGCCAGCAGTTACTCGACGCGGGACAATGAGCAGTTCTTC.

The CDR3 here is CSARGQGAGYGYTF. The CDR3 bases are TGCAGTGCTAGGGGGCAGGGGGCAGGGTATGGCTACACCTTC. The chain has TRBV20-1 and TRBJ1-2; 8 bases match TRBD1. V lost 3 bases to trimming and J lost 5 bases; unmatched junction nucleotides: 8. This CDR3 has 14 amino acids. CDR1 is DFQATT and CDR2 is SNEGSKA in the germline V gene (reference sequence).

A few counts support this clonotype. This chain connects TRBV15 to TRBJ2-1, with TRBD1 as a possible D gene (6 bases). Germline V gives CDR1 LNHNV, CDR2 YYDKDF (reference sequence). The length of the CDR3 is 15 residues. Trimming stripped 0 bases from V and 8 bases from J, with 14 bases between. For the CDR3, the DNA is TGTGCCACCAGCAGAGAGGAATACAGGGCCCATGAGCAGTTCTTC. Translated: CATSREEYRAHEQFF. The full variable domain, with the rest looked up from reference TRBV15 and TRBJ2-1, is DAMVIQNPRYQVTQFGKPVTLSCSQTLNHNVMYWYQQKSSQAPKLLFHYYDKDFNNEADTPDNFQSRRPNTSFCFLDIRSPGLGDTAMYLCATSREEYRAHEQFFGPGTRLTVL.

This chain joins TRBV14 and TRBJ1-1; D is unclear. The CDR3 is 13 residues long. The germline CDR1 and CDR2 sequences are SGHDN and FVKESK. Trimming took 1 base from V and 11 from J, leaving 14 bases between them. Here the CDR3 reads CASSQATPRRAFF. The DNA of the CDR3 is TGTGCCAGCAGCCAAGCCACCCCCCGTCGGGCTTTCTTT.

The gene calls are TRBV20-1 and TRBJ2-1; the D is unclear. V lost 1 base and J lost 6, with 4 bases in between. Germline values: CDR1 DFQATT, CDR2 SNEGSKA (reference sequence). The CDR3 contains 11 residues. CDR3 residues: CSARVVNEQFF. The CDR3 bases are TGCAGTGCTAGAGTTGTCAATGAGCAGTTCTTC.

This clonotype turned up a few times. The V and J genes are TRBV29-1 and TRBJ2-5, with D tentatively TRBD2 (7 bases). The CDR3 has 13 residues. Trimming shortened V by 4 bases and J by 11 bases, and 20 bases separated the two germline ends. Germline V CDR1 and CDR2: SQVTM, ANQGSEA. The CDR3, as DNA: TGCAGCGTTGTTGTGGCGGGGGCTGGGGAGCAGTACTTC. It translates to CSVVVAGAGEQYF.

The chain is built from TRBV4-1 and TRBJ2-1; 12 bases are shared with TRBD2. The CDR3 runs 14 residues. The germline gives CDR1 MGHRA, CDR2 YSYEKL. V was pared by 6 bases and J by 10 bases, with 7 bases of the junction left unmatched. The DNA of the CDR3 is TGCGCCAGCAGAATACTAGCGGGAGGATTCGAGCAGTTCTTC. This sequence encodes CASRILAGGFEQFF.

V and J are TRBV20-1 and TRBJ2-4; D gene unclear. V was cut by 3 bases and J by 0 bases, with 9 bases left in between. The CDR3 spans 14 residues. Per the germline V gene, CDR1 is DFQATT and CDR2 is SNEGSKA (reference sequence). The CDR3 DNA reads as TGCAGTGCTAGTGACTCATTAGCCAAAAACATTCAGTACTTC. Its protein is CSASDSLAKNIQYF.

This chain connects TRBV4-2 to TRBJ2-7; D may correspond to TRBD1 or TRBD2 (6 bases each). The better agreement between TRBJ2-4 and the DNA end casts doubt on the J call. Germline V gene lookup returns CDR1 LGHNA and CDR2 YNFKEQ. This CDR3 is 17 amino acids long. The CDR3 bases are TGTGCCAGCGGCCTAACGGGGGCGGCTCCACCTGGGAACATTCAGTACTTC. Residues: CASGLTGAAPPGNIQYF.